One sample yielded the 11 T cell receptor beta chains listed below, sequenced in a study of blood T cell repertoires in COVID-19. Clones were sequenced by immunoSEQ multiplex PCR, and TCRdb holds only the in-frame ones, with some missing. The table has around 310,000 clones, around 90% seen once; the top ten hold about 5%. The sequenced sample was PBMCs or T cells enriched from blood (not recorded which). The receptors derive from a man aged 25-40 years who had recovered from COVID-19.

Only one count was recorded for this clone. The chain links TRBV20-1 to TRBJ1-2; the match to TRBD1 covers 7 bases. CDR1 and CDR2 from the germline V gene are DFQATT and SNEGSKA (reference sequence). The CDR3 totals 14 residues. V lost 3 bases to trimming and J lost 4 bases; unmatched junction nucleotides: 8. This chain's CDR3 is CSASEQGRTYGYTF. CDR3 bases: TGCAGTGCTAGTGAACAGGGGAGGACCTATGGCTACACCTTC.

The chain couples TRBV25-1 to TRBJ2-1; 8 bases fit TRBD2. CDR3 size: 15 residues. V lost 1 base and J lost 5; bases outside the gene matches: 4. Germline V gene lookup returns CDR1 MGHDK and CDR2 SYGVNS. The CDR3: CASSESGGGNNEQFF. The CDR3 nucleotides are TGTGCCAGCAGTGAATCGGGAGGGGGGAACAATGAGCAGTTCTTC.

In DNA form, the CDR3 reads TGTGCCACCAGTGATTTAAGGTCGGGGACCCAGCATTTT. Its protein product is CATSDLRSGTQHF. The chain carries TRBV24-1 and TRBJ1-5; D is ambiguous. This CDR3 spans 13 amino acids. Between the trimmed V and J ends, which lost 1 base and 11 bases, there was a span of 11 bases. CDR1 and CDR2 from the germline V gene are KGHDR and SFDVKD.

The gene calls are TRBV7-8 and TRBJ2-7; 7 bases map to TRBD2. The germline V gene has CDR1 SGHVS and CDR2 FQNEAQ. The V segment lost 1 base and the J segment 9 bases; nucleotides outside the gene matches: 6. This CDR3 region has 13 residues. CDR3 in amino acids: CASSLERGLGQYF. As DNA, the CDR3 is TGTGCCAGCAGCTTAGAGCGGGGCCTGGGGCAGTACTTC.

On this clone itself: The germline gene is not matched at one end of the junction; a read error may be the cause. The gene calls are TRBV6-6 and TRBJ1-1; TRBD1 agrees at 7 bases. Per the germline V gene, CDR1 is MNHNY and CDR2 is SVGAGI (reference sequence). CDR3 length equals 13 residues. The CDR3, as DNA: TGTGCCAGCAGTGACTCAGGGGGAACTGAAGCTTTCTTT. It codes for CASSDSGGTEAFF.

This rearrangement joins TRBV7-9 to TRBJ2-1, with unresolved D. Germline V gene lookup returns CDR1 SEHNR and CDR2 FQNEAQ (reference sequence). Deletions cut 5 bases from V and 0 bases from J, with 14 bases between. CDR3 length equals 16 residues. The CDR3 coding sequence is TGTGCCAGCAGCCCCCCGCCAGGAAGCTCCTACAATGAGCAGTTCTTC. Encoded protein: CASSPPPGSSYNEQFF. Full variable domain (missing parts from reference TRBV7-9 and TRBJ2-1): DTGVSQNPRHKITKRGQNVTFRCDPISEHNRLYWYRQTLGQGPEFLTYFQNEAQLEKSRLLSDRFSAERPKGSFSTLEIQRTEQGDSAMYLCASSPPPGSSYNEQFFGPGTRLTVL.

This clone was seen only once. The chain employs TRBV4-1 and TRBJ1-4; D gene uncertain. The germline V gene encodes CDR1 MGHRA and CDR2 YSYEKL. This CDR3 contains 16 residues. The germline V and J ends were trimmed by 4 bases and 7 bases, with 19 bases remaining between them. The CDR3 spells CASSPERAGISEKLFF. In DNA, the CDR3 is TGCGCCAGCAGCCCAGAGAGGGCCGGGATTTCTGAAAAACTGTTTTTT.

The rearrangement uses TRBV14 and TRBJ1-3, with a weak D call TRBD1 (5 bases). CDR1 is SGHDN, CDR2 FVKESK, per germline. The germline V and J ends were trimmed by 5 bases and 6 bases, with 14 bases remaining between them. This CDR3 region has 14 residues. The CDR3 DNA sequence: TGTGCCAGCAGCAACCTCCGGGGGGAAAACACCATATATTTT. Residues: CASSNLRGENTIYF. Filled out from reference TRBV14 and TRBJ1-3, the complete variable domain reads EAGVTQFPSHSVIEKGQTVTLRCDPISGHDNLYWYRRVMGKEIKFLLHFVKESKQDESGMPNNRFLAERTGGTYSTLKVQPAELEDSGVYFCASSNLRGENTIYFGEGSWLTVV.

The chain recombines TRBV11-2 with TRBJ2-3; TRBD2 matches at 9 bases. Germline V gives CDR1 SGHAT, CDR2 FQNNGV. The CDR3 runs 16 residues. Losses at the gene ends were 1 base for V and 5 bases for J; bases not matched to a gene: 7. In DNA, the CDR3 is TGTGCCAGCAGCTTAGCCGGCGGGGGGGGGAGAGATACGCAGTATTTT. It specifies CASSLAGGGGRDTQYF.

The rearrangement uses TRBV3-1 (or the pseudogene TRBV3-2) and TRBJ2-4; D might be TRBD2 (5 bases). The CDR3 totals 14 residues. Germline V gives CDR1 LGHDT, CDR2 YNNKEL (reference sequence). The V and J ends lost 4 bases and 8 bases respectively, with 15 bases between them. This CDR3 reads CASSLQSSGDIQYF. In nucleotides, the CDR3 is TGTGCCAGCAGCCTTCAGAGTTCCGGGGACATTCAGTACTTC.

The chain joins TRBV20-1 to TRBJ1-2; tentative D call: TRBD1 (6 bases). The CDR3 extends over 11 amino acids. Germline V CDR1 and CDR2: DFQATT, SNEGSKA (reference sequence). The V gene lost 6 bases and the J gene lost 5 bases, with 10 bases spanning the gap. CDR3 sequence (DNA): TGCAGTGCCACAGGACAGTATGGCTACACCTTC. It is translated as CSATGQYGYTF.